The next 10 T cell receptor beta chains were all read from a single sample in a study of T cell repertoires in cytomegalovirus infection. Their antigens are not known. TCRdb reprocessed the reads via MiXCR and lists one record per CDR3 protein. The data show 550,000 to 850,000 distinct CDR3 sequences, 33% seen once. Sequenced material: cultured PBMCs, taken from culture after CMV antigen stimulation. These receptors were obtained from a human donor in good health (CMV status not recorded). Some clones in this sample may be carry-over from other donors' samples.

This clonotype came up many times. V gene TRBV7-8 combines with J gene TRBJ2-3; 11 bases fit TRBD1. The CDR3 has 16 residues. Germline V gene sequence: CDR1 SGHVS, CDR2 FQNEAQ. The J segment lost 3 bases and the V segment lost 4 bases, leaving 6 bases of the junction unmatched. Here the CDR3 reads CASSSTGTGGTDTQYF. The CDR3 DNA reads TGTGCCAGCAGCTCCACTGGGACAGGGGGGACAGATACGCAGTATTTT.

This clonotype was recorded many times. This chain joins TRBV6-2 or TRBV6-3 and TRBJ2-5; tentatively, D is TRBD1 or TRBD2 (5 bases each). This CDR3 contains 14 residues. Germline V gene data show CDR1 as MNHEY and CDR2 as SVGEGT. V shed 5 bases and J shed 1 base, with 11 bases lying between them. This CDR3 reads CASSSGGTQETQYF. CDR3 in DNA: TGTGCCAGCAGTAGTGGGGGTACCCAAGAGACCCAGTACTTC.

V gene TRBV6-5 combines with J gene TRBJ2-1, with 7 bases fitting TRBD2. The CDR3 has 12 residues. Trimming removed 7 bases from V and 16 bases from J; junction bases left unmatched: 13. Germline V gene data show CDR1 as MNHEY and CDR2 as SVGAGI. This CDR3 is CASTSSGKWYFF. Here the CDR3 DNA reads TGTGCCAGCACCTCGAGCGGGAAATGGTATTTCTTC.

The chain uses TRBV11-2 and TRBJ2-1, with D unclear. There are 14 residues in the CDR3. Looked up from germline, CDR1 is SGHAT and CDR2 is FQNNGV. V was cut by 1 base and J by 8 bases, with 12 bases left in between. The CDR3 DNA reads TGTGCCAGCAGCTTAGGGGGTATGGGGTATGAGCAGTTCTTC. The encoded protein is CASSLGGMGYEQFF. The whole variable domain, filled in from reference TRBV11-2 and TRBJ2-1, reads EAGVAQSPRYKIIEKRQSVAFWCNPISGHATLYWYQQILGQGPKLLIQFQNNGVVDDSQLPKDRFSAERLKGVDSTLKIQPAKLEDSAVYLCASSLGGMGYEQFFGPGTRLTVL.

A few counts support this clonotype. The V and J genes are TRBV11-2 and TRBJ1-2, with D unclear. With 5 bases removed from V and 7 bases from J, the gap between germline ends came to 8 bases. The CDR3 contains 11 residues. The germline CDR1 and CDR2 sequences are SGHAT and FQNNGV. DNA for the CDR3: TGTGCCAGCAGCAACCGACGTGGCTACACCTTC. Amino acid sequence: CASSNRRGYTF.

In this sample, this clonotype turned up many times. The rearrangement uses TRBV7-2 and TRBJ1-4, with D tentatively TRBD1 (6 bases). V was pared by 0 bases and J by 7 bases, with 12 bases between. The germline V gene has CDR1 SGHTA and CDR2 FQGNSA. The CDR3 length is 15 residues. CDR3 sequence: CASSLALGGAEKLFF. The CDR3 DNA is TGTGCCAGCAGCTTAGCGTTAGGGGGAGCTGAAAAACTGTTTTTT.

This clonotype was observed a few times. This rearrangement joins TRBV7-8 to TRBJ2-3; D might be TRBD2 (7 bases). Per the germline V gene, CDR1 is SGHVS and CDR2 is FQNEAQ. The CDR3 length is 17 residues. The V and J ends lost 1 base and 1 base respectively, with 15 bases between them. The CDR3 DNA sequence: TGTGCCAGCAGCTTAGGAGTGACAGGACTAGGCACAGATACGCAGTATTTT. This encodes CASSLGVTGLGTDTQYF. Variable domain in full (rest from reference TRBV7-8 and TRBJ2-3): GAGVSQSPRYKVAKRGQDVALRCDPISGHVSLFWYQQALGQGPEFLTYFQNEAQLDKSGLPSDRFFAERPEGSVSTLKIQRTQQEDSAVYLCASSLGVTGLGTDTQYFGPGTRLTVL.

This clonotype turned up a few times. The V gene is TRBV6-2 or TRBV6-3, the J gene TRBJ2-1, with 11 bases fitting TRBD2. The CDR3 length is 14 residues. The V and J ends lost 5 bases and 6 bases, in that order; junction bases with no gene match: 3. CDR1 is MNHEY, CDR2 SVGEGT, per germline. This CDR3 reads CASSGTSGFNEQFF. The CDR3 nucleotides are TGTGCCAGCAGTGGGACTAGCGGATTCAATGAGCAGTTCTTC.

The CDR3 DNA reads as TGTGCCATCCCCACGGAGTCCTATGGCTACACCTTC. Translated: CAIPTESYGYTF. The genes are TRBV10-3 and TRBJ1-2; D is undetermined. The CDR3 has 12 residues. Trimming pared 8 bases from V and 4 bases from J, leaving 11 bases between. CDR1 and CDR2 from the germline V gene are ENHRY and SYGVKD.

The rearrangement links TRBV6-5 to TRBJ2-3; the match to TRBD1 covers 9 bases. Germline V gene data show CDR1 as MNHEY and CDR2 as SVGAGI. The CDR3 has 19 amino acids. Trimming removed 5 bases from V and 4 bases from J; junction bases left unmatched: 19. CDR3 region: CASSDRQPAGQGDPDTQYF. CDR3 DNA: TGTGCCAGCAGTGACAGACAACCGGCGGGACAGGGTGATCCAGATACGCAGTATTTT.